This T cell receptor beta chain is from a study of blood T cell repertoires in COVID-19. Whole-study context: The United States, Italy and Spain supplied acute and convalescent COVID-19 samples.

Trimming stripped 0 bases from V and 2 bases from J, with 19 bases between. The CDR3 spans 18 residues. CDR1 is SNHLY, CDR2 FYNNEI, per germline. Assay used: immunoSEQ multiplex PCR; TCRdb lists only in-frame clones, some missing. The sample consists of some 230,000 clones, approximately 90% of them appearing once. This sequence originates from a man aged 30 to 39 who had recovered from COVID-19. The rearrangement uses TRBV2 and TRBJ1-2; D perhaps matches TRBD1 (5 bases). The sequenced material came from peripheral blood. The CDR3 DNA reads TGTGCCAGCAGTGAAGCCCGATACTTCAGGGCCTCGAACTATGGCTACACCTTC. Its translation: CASSEARYFRASNYGYTF.